The rows below give T cell receptor beta chains drawn from one sample of a study of T cell repertoires in cytomegalovirus infection. A single record per CDR3 protein comes from TCRdb applying MiXCR to the reads. The sample lists about 490,000 distinct CDR3 sequences, approximately 10% occurring once. Material: PBMCs. The source of these receptors is a human donor in good health (CMV status not recorded). Some clones in this sample may be carry-over from other donors' samples. CDR3s include the opening cysteine and the closing phenylalanine or tryptophan. A D gene is named only where the DNA matches it firmly. Clone size is given as once, few, many, or a class for an expanded clone.

D gene: TRBD1
clone size: many
V gene: TRBV7-3
CDR3 length: 15
J gene: TRBJ2-7
CDR3 protein: CASSPGQGGFYEQYF
CDR3 DNA: TGTGCCAGCAGCCCAGGACAGGGTGGATTCTACGAGCAGTACTTC

D gene: .
clone size: few
V gene: TRBV6-6
CDR3 length: 14
J gene: TRBJ2-3
CDR3 protein: CASRGRQGTDTQYF
CDR3 DNA: TGTGCCAGCAGGGGCAGGCAGGGCACAGATACGCAGTATTTT

D gene: .
clone size: few
V gene: TRBV6-5
CDR3 length: 14
J gene: TRBJ1-5
CDR3 protein: CASSYTISGQPQHF
CDR3 DNA: TGTGCCAGCAGTTACACTATCTCAGGACAGCCCCAGCATTTT

D gene: TRBD2
clone size: many
V gene: TRBV28
CDR3 length: 18
J gene: TRBJ2-7
CDR3 protein: CASSFPSDVSGSSYEQYF
CDR3 DNA: TGTGCCAGCAGTTTCCCCTCCGACGTTAGCGGGAGCTCCTACGAGCAGTACTTC

D gene: .
clone size: few
V gene: TRBV15
CDR3 length: 15
J gene: TRBJ2-1
CDR3 protein: CATSRDGLGYNEQFF
CDR3 DNA: TGTGCCACCAGCAGAGATGGCTTGGGCTACAATGAGCAGTTCTTC

D gene: TRBD1
clone size: many
V gene: TRBV6-1
CDR3 length: 17
J gene: TRBJ1-1
CDR3 protein: CASSGTRQGAGDTEAFF
CDR3 DNA: TGTGCCAGCAGTGGAACGAGACAGGGGGCGGGTGACACTGAAGCTTTCTTT

D gene: .
clone size: many
V gene: TRBV2
CDR3 length: 15
J gene: TRBJ2-1
CDR3 protein: CASSRERATYNEQFF
CDR3 DNA: TGTGCCAGCAGTCGGGAGCGGGCCACCTACAATGAGCAGTTCTTC

D gene: .
clone size: few
V gene: TRBV28
CDR3 length: 15
J gene: TRBJ2-1
CDR3 protein: CASSFRGLSYNEQFF
CDR3 DNA: TGTGCCAGCAGTTTCAGGGGCCTCTCCTACAATGAGCAGTTCTTC

D gene: .
clone size: many
V gene: TRBV5-1
CDR3 length: 13
J gene: TRBJ1-1
CDR3 protein: CASSAGLDTEAFF
CDR3 DNA: TGCGCCAGCAGCGCCGGTTTGGACACTGAAGCTTTCTTT

D gene: .
clone size: many
V gene: TRBV7-8
CDR3 length: 12
J gene: TRBJ2-3
CDR3 protein: CASSSTWDTQYF
CDR3 DNA: TGTGCCAGCAGCTCCACCTGGGATACGCAGTATTTT

D gene: .
clone size: few
V gene: TRBV9
CDR3 length: 14
J gene: TRBJ2-3
CDR3 protein: CASSPEGGPDTQYF
CDR3 DNA: TGTGCCAGCAGCCCAGAGGGAGGCCCAGATACGCAGTATTTT

D gene: TRBD2
clone size: many
V gene: TRBV7-3
CDR3 length: 14
J gene: TRBJ2-1
CDR3 protein: CASSLTGLPNEQFF
CDR3 DNA: TGTGCCAGCAGCTTAACGGGACTACCCAATGAGCAGTTCTTC

D gene: TRBD1
clone size: many
V gene: TRBV15
CDR3 length: 16
J gene: TRBJ1-6
CDR3 protein: CATSRDRTGVFSPLHF
CDR3 DNA: TGTGCCACCAGCAGAGATCGGACAGGGGTATTCTCACCCCTCCACTTT

D gene: .
clone size: many
V gene: TRBV28
CDR3 length: 13
J gene: TRBJ1-5
CDR3 protein: CAGAQGWQQPQHF
CDR3 DNA: TGTGCCGGGGCGCAGGGATGGCAACAGCCCCAGCATTTT